The clone carrying this T cell receptor beta chain was counted between two and nine times. The length of the CDR3 is 15 residues. Germline CDR1 SGHTA, CDR2 FQGNSA. Trimming cost V 1 base and J 5 bases, with 14 bases left between them. TCRdb reprocessed the 5' RACE reads via MiXCR and lists one record per CDR3 protein. The table shows under 300,000 distinct CDR3 sequences, with 9.5% to 12% occurring only once. This sample was included in a study of CD8 T cells in ankylosing spondylitis. Sequencing used blood, either unsorted or a sorted T cell fraction (not recorded which). The chain employs TRBV7-2 and TRBJ2-5; D is undetermined. The sequence came from a male donor with ankylosing spondylitis or in good health (not recorded which). The DNA of the CDR3 is TGTGCCAGCAGCTTAGAGGACCAAGCCATCGAGACCCAGTACTTC. Protein product: CASSLEDQAIETQYF.